The 29 T cell receptor beta chains listed next were all sequenced from one sample in a study of blood T cell repertoires in COVID-19. Repertoires were generated with immunoSEQ multiplex PCR, while TCRdb's copy carries only in-frame clones and drops some. The sample gives 200,000 to 250,000 clones, roughly 89% of which show up once; less than 15% is in the top ten. The sequenced sample was PBMCs or T cells enriched from blood (not recorded which). The source is a man aged 25-45 years who had been exposed to COVID-19.

V usage is TRBV27 and J usage is TRBJ2-1; tentatively, D is TRBD1 (5 bases). Germline-derived CDR1 and CDR2 are MNHEY and SMNVEV (reference sequence). The V end lost 0 bases, the J end lost 7 bases, and 10 bases lay between the germline ends. CDR3 length: 14 amino acids. In nucleotides, the CDR3 is TGTGCCAGCAGTTTATCGGGGCCGTTGAATGAGCAGTTCTTC. The encoded protein is CASSLSGPLNEQFF.

The rearrangement uses TRBV9 and TRBJ2-3; D remains unclear. V lost 0 bases and J 3 bases, leaving 14 bases between the germline ends. CDR1 is SGDLS and CDR2 is YYNGEE in the germline V gene. The CDR3 contains 16 residues. CDR3 sequence (DNA): TGTGCCAGCAGCGTAGGAGGCCGAGCCACTACAGATACGCAGTATTTT. This encodes CASSVGGRATTDTQYF. The variable domain in full, with the rest retrieved from reference TRBV9 and TRBJ2-3, is DSGVTQTPKHLITATGQRVTLRCSPRSGDLSVYWYQQSLDQGLQFLIQYYNGEERAKGNILERFSAQQFPDLHSELNLSSLELGDSALYFCASSVGGRATTDTQYFGPGTRLTVL.

V is TRBV30 and J is TRBJ1-1; D not certain. The CDR3 sequence is 10 residues long. Per germline, CDR1 GTSNPN and CDR2 SVGIG (reference sequence). The CDR3 here is CGTSLAEAFF. As DNA, the CDR3 is TGTGGAACGTCGCTAGCTGAAGCTTTCTTT.

This CDR3 is CSVEDFRRAANSGNTIYF. CDR3 bases: TGCAGCGTTGAAGATTTCAGGAGGGCGGCTAACTCTGGAAACACCATATATTTT. V usage is TRBV29-1 and J usage is TRBJ1-3; D ambiguous. With 0 bases removed from V and 0 bases from J, the gap between germline ends came to 18 bases. The germline V gene has CDR1 SQVTM and CDR2 ANQGSEA. The CDR3 contains 18 residues.

The DNA for the CDR3 is TGTGCCAGCAGCGTAGTGGGCGGAGGGAACACTGAAGCTTTCTTT. This gives the protein CASSVVGGGNTEAFF. J is TRBJ1-1 and V is TRBV9; D ambiguous. The CDR3 length is 15 residues. CDR1 and CDR2 (germline): SGDLS, YYNGEE. V shed 0 bases and J shed 1 base, with 10 bases lying between them.

This chain joins TRBV20-1 and TRBJ2-1; D is possibly TRBD1 (6 bases). CDR3 length equals 13 residues. The V end lost 3 bases, the J end lost 6 bases, and 12 bases lay between the germline ends. Germline V CDR1 and CDR2: DFQATT, SNEGSKA (reference sequence). The CDR3 bases are TGCAGTGCTAGTTTCGGCAGGGGCAATGAGCAGTTCTTC. It codes for CSASFGRGNEQFF.

The V call is TRBV7-3, the J call TRBJ2-2, with TRBD1 matching 9 bases. Germline V gene data show CDR1 as SGHTA and CDR2 as FQGTGA. CDR3 length: 15 amino acids. Trimming took 0 bases from V and 6 from J; bases not matched to a gene: 2. The chain's CDR3 is CASSLTGTGPGELFF. The DNA of the CDR3 is TGTGCCAGCAGCTTAACGGGGACAGGGCCCGGGGAGCTGTTTTTT. The full variable domain, in which reference TRBV7-3 and TRBJ2-2 provide the parts outside the CDR3, is GAGVSQTPSNKVTEKGKYVELRCDPISGHTALYWYRQSLGQGPEFLIYFQGTGAADDSGLPNDRFFAVRPEGSVSTLKIQRTERGDSAVYLCASSLTGTGPGELFFGEGSRLTVL.

The chain links TRBV4-1 to TRBJ1-3; 7 bases map to TRBD1. The germline V gene has CDR1 MGHRA and CDR2 YSYEKL. V shed 1 base, J shed 1 base, and the junction held 1 base outside the gene matches. The CDR3 loop spans 15 amino acids. The CDR3, as DNA: TGCGCCAGCAGCCAAGGGGACAGATCTGGAAACACCATATATTTT. As protein: CASSQGDRSGNTIYF.

The rearrangement joins TRBV7-3 to TRBJ2-3, with 7 bases fitting TRBD2. Trimming removed 3 bases from V and 1 base from J; junction bases left unmatched: 1. The CDR3 has 14 amino acids. The V gene's germline CDR1 is SGHTA and CDR2 FQGTGA. Here the CDR3 reads CASSFAGGTDTQYF. As DNA, the CDR3 is TGTGCCAGCAGCTTCGCGGGGGGCACAGATACGCAGTATTTT.

V usage is TRBV4-2 and J usage is TRBJ2-1; 10 bases match TRBD2. The CDR3 has 17 residues. The junction had 6 bases not matched to a gene; V was cut back by 0 bases and J by 4 bases. The germline V gene encodes CDR1 LGHNA and CDR2 YNFKEQ. The CDR3 spells CASSQDPAGGRYNEQFF. The CDR3 DNA sequence: TGTGCCAGCAGCCAAGATCCAGCGGGGGGGCGATACAATGAGCAGTTCTTC.

This chain connects TRBV7-9 to TRBJ2-3; TRBD1 aligns across 7 bases. This CDR3 has 16 amino acids. After removal of 1 base from V and 0 bases from J, the junction contained 4 bases not matched to a gene. Germline V lookup: CDR1 SEHNR, CDR2 FQNEAQ (reference sequence). The CDR3 sequence is CASSLGGGGSTDTQYF. CDR3 sequence (DNA): TGTGCCAGCAGCTTAGGAGGGGGCGGTAGCACAGATACGCAGTATTTT.

The V and J genes are TRBV5-6 and TRBJ1-6, with D possibly matching TRBD1 (5 bases). The germline V and J ends were trimmed by 2 bases and 14 bases, with 17 bases remaining between them. The CDR3 is 14 residues long. Germline values: CDR1 SGHDT, CDR2 YYEEEE. The CDR3 region is CASSFLPRDTALHF. CDR3 DNA: TGTGCCAGCAGCTTCTTACCCAGGGATACGGCCCTCCACTTT.

The J gene is TRBJ1-5, the V gene TRBV5-6; D is ambiguous. Trimming stripped 4 bases from V and 0 bases from J, with 8 bases between. CDR1 is SGHDT and CDR2 is YYEEEE in the germline V gene. The CDR3 sequence is 14 residues long. The CDR3 nucleotides are TGTGCCAGCAGCGCGGGGTATAGCAATCAGCCCCAGCATTTT. This encodes CASSAGYSNQPQHF.

The J gene is TRBJ2-4, the V gene TRBV5-1; 10 bases map to TRBD2. Germline CDR1 reads SGHRS; CDR2 reads YFSETQ. Germline trimming cut 4 bases from V and 7 bases from J; bases unmatched to any gene: 8. This CDR3 has 15 residues. DNA of the CDR3: TGCGCCAGCAGCGCTTCTAGCGGGGGAGGGAACATTCAGTACTTC. It yields the protein CASSASSGGGNIQYF.

In its sample, this clone was seen once. V and J are TRBV7-8 and TRBJ1-4; TRBD1 is a possible D gene (5 bases). The V end lost 5 bases, the J end lost 7 bases, and 17 bases lay between the germline ends. Germline CDR1 reads SGHVS; CDR2 reads FQNEAQ. The CDR3 totals 15 residues. The CDR3: CASSPRGGLSEKLFF. The CDR3 DNA reads TGTGCCAGCAGCCCACGGGGGGGATTGAGTGAAAAACTGTTTTTT. The complete variable domain, with remaining parts taken from reference TRBV7-8 and TRBJ1-4, reads GAGVSQSPRYKVAKRGQDVALRCDPISGHVSLFWYQQALGQGPEFLTYFQNEAQLDKSGLPSDRFFAERPEGSVSTLKIQRTQQEDSAVYLCASSPRGGLSEKLFFGSGTQLSVL.

This clone was picked up one time. The chain uses TRBV3-1 (or the pseudogene TRBV3-2) and TRBJ2-1; the match to TRBD2 covers 8 bases. The germline CDR1 and CDR2 sequences are LGHDT and YNNKEL (reference sequence). This CDR3 spans 18 amino acids. After removal of 4 bases from V and 2 bases from J, the junction contained 13 bases not matched to a gene. The CDR3 is CASSREAGGRATYNEQFF. The CDR3 DNA is TGTGCCAGCAGCCGAGAGGCGGGGGGCAGGGCTACCTACAATGAGCAGTTCTTC.

The V call is TRBV19, the J call TRBJ2-1; 9 nucleotides agree with TRBD1. V was clipped by 3 bases and J by 5 bases; unmatched bases: 5. The length of the CDR3 is 15 residues. Germline V gene lookup returns CDR1 LNHDA and CDR2 SQIVND (reference sequence). The CDR3 bases are TGTGCCAGTAGTATCAGGGGACAGGGCCACAATGAGCAGTTCTTC. This gives the protein CASSIRGQGHNEQFF.

This clone was detected once. The chain employs TRBV11-3 and TRBJ2-3; TRBD2 agrees at 10 bases. Germline V lookup: CDR1 SGHNT, CDR2 YENEEA. The CDR3 extends over 16 amino acids. V shed 1 base, J shed 5 bases, and the junction held 6 bases outside the gene matches. The CDR3 is CASSLAAGGLGDTQYF. As DNA, the CDR3 is TGTGCCAGCAGCTTAGCAGCGGGGGGGCTTGGAGATACGCAGTATTTT.

The table lists this clone with a count of one. V usage is TRBV3-1 (or the pseudogene TRBV3-2) and J usage is TRBJ1-1; the match to TRBD1 covers 7 bases. V lost 5 bases and J lost 1; bases outside the gene matches: 1. Germline-derived CDR1 and CDR2 are LGHDT and YNNKEL (reference sequence). The CDR3 is 13 residues long. This CDR3 is CASSGTENTEAFF. The DNA for the CDR3 is TGTGCCAGCAGCGGGACAGAGAACACTGAAGCTTTCTTT.

J is TRBJ1-1 and V is TRBV7-9; D gene uncertain. The CDR3 covers 9 residues. Germline lookup yields CDR1 SEHNR and CDR2 FQNEAQ (reference sequence). V dropped 8 bases and J dropped 10 bases, with 8 bases sitting between them. The CDR3 loop is CASSAGAFF. CDR3 bases: TGTGCCAGCTCCGCGGGAGCTTTCTTT.

The chain employs TRBV7-2 and TRBJ2-7; 9 positions match TRBD1. The junction had 3 bases not matched to a gene; V was cut back by 5 bases and J by 4 bases. This CDR3 has 13 residues. Germline CDR1 reads SGHTA; CDR2 reads FQGNSA. The CDR3 DNA is TGTGCCAGCAGCGCGACAGGGGGATACGAGCAGTACTTC. Encoded protein: CASSATGGYEQYF.

V gene TRBV2 combines with J gene TRBJ2-2; D may be TRBD2 (6 bases). Germline CDR1 reads SNHLY; CDR2 reads FYNNEI. The CDR3 runs to 12 residues. The V end was cut by 1 base, the J end by 9 bases, with 6 bases between. The CDR3 DNA reads as TGTGCCAGCAGTGAAGGGACTAGGGAGCTGTTTTTT. Translated: CASSEGTRELFF.

The V call is TRBV24-1, the J call TRBJ2-1, with 7 bases aligning to TRBD1. Per the germline V gene, CDR1 is KGHDR and CDR2 is SFDVKD. The CDR3 runs 15 residues. Trimming removed 7 bases from V and 7 bases from J; junction bases left unmatched: 12. CDR3 amino acids: CATSAGTVKGNEQFF. The CDR3 nucleotides are TGTGCCACCAGCGCCGGGACAGTGAAGGGTAATGAGCAGTTCTTC.

About this clone: An end of the junction differs from the germline gene, which may be a read error. The chain recombines TRBV13 with TRBJ2-3; D perhaps matches TRBD1 (7 bases). In germline, CDR1 is PRHDT, CDR2 FYEKMQ (reference sequence). CDR3 length: 16 amino acids. The CDR3 loop reads CASSLGGTASTDTQYF. The CDR3, as DNA: TGTGCCAGCAGCCTAGGGGGGACAGCAAGCACAGATACGCAGTATTTT.

J is TRBJ2-3 and V is TRBV3-1 (or the pseudogene TRBV3-2); TRBD1 matches at 9 bases. Losses at the gene ends were 5 bases for V and 5 bases for J; bases not matched to a gene: 11. From germline, CDR1 is LGHDT and CDR2 YNNKEL (reference sequence). CDR3 length: 16 amino acids. CDR3 sequence reads: CASSTRTGGAGDTQYF. CDR3 coding DNA: TGTGCCAGCAGCACACGAACAGGGGGCGCAGGAGATACGCAGTATTTT.

The chain has TRBV24-1 and TRBJ2-3, with TRBD2 as a possible D gene (7 bases). The germline V gene has CDR1 KGHDR and CDR2 SFDVKD. V was trimmed by 1 base and J by 6 bases, leaving 13 bases between them. CDR3 length equals 15 residues. For the CDR3, the DNA is TGTGCCACCAGTGATTTAGGGGGGGGAATCGATACGCAGTATTTT. It codes for CATSDLGGGIDTQYF.

This clone was seen more than once but under ten times. Here the CDR3 DNA reads TGTGCCAGCAGCTTGCAGGGGGCTACCGGCTACACCTTC. Translating it yields CASSLQGATGYTF. The chain combines TRBV7-9 with TRBJ1-2; TRBD1 agrees at 8 bases. The V and J ends lost 3 bases and 8 bases, in that order; junction bases with no gene match: 5. Germline V lookup: CDR1 SEHNR, CDR2 FQNEAQ (reference sequence). The length of the CDR3 is 13 residues. Looking up the rest from reference TRBV7-9 and TRBJ1-2 gives the full variable domain: DTGVSQNPRHKITKRGQNVTFRCDPISEHNRLYWYRQTLGQGPEFLTYFQNEAQLEKSRLLSDRFSAERPKGSFSTLEIQRTEQGDSAMYLCASSLQGATGYTFGSGTRLTVV.

The rearrangement links TRBV5-4 to TRBJ2-5, with 9 nucleotides matching TRBD2. Germline values: CDR1 SGHNT, CDR2 YYREEE (reference sequence). The CDR3 has 15 residues. Trimming took 0 bases from V and 2 from J; bases not matched to a gene: 2. The CDR3 reads CASSLVAGGQETQYF. The CDR3, as DNA: TGTGCCAGCAGCTTGGTCGCGGGGGGGCAAGAGACCCAGTACTTC.

The rearrangement uses TRBV11-2 and TRBJ2-1, with 11 bases fitting TRBD2. The CDR3 length is 15 residues. Germline CDR1 is SGHAT and CDR2 is FQNNGV. V was pared by 5 bases and J by 3 bases, with 3 bases of the junction left unmatched. The DNA of the CDR3 is TGTGCCAGCAGCCCGACTAGCGGGAACTACAATGAGCAGTTCTTC. Its protein product is CASSPTSGNYNEQFF.